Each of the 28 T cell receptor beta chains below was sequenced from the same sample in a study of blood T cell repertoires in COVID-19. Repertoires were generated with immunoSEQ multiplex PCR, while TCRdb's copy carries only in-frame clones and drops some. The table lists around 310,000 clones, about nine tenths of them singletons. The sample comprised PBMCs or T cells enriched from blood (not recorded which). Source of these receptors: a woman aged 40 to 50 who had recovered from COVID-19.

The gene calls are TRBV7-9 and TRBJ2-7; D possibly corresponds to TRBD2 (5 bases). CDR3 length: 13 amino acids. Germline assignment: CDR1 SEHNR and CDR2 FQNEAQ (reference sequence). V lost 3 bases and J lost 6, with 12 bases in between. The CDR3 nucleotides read TGTGCCAGCAGCTTGTATACCAGCGGCGAGCAGTACTTC. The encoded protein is CASSLYTSGEQYF.

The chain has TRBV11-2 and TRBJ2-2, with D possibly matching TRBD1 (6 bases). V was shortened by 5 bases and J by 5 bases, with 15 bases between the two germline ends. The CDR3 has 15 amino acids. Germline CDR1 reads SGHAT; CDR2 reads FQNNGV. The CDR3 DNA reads TGTGCCAGCAGCCCGGGGATACAGGGTACCGGGGAGCTGTTTTTT. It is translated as CASSPGIQGTGELFF.

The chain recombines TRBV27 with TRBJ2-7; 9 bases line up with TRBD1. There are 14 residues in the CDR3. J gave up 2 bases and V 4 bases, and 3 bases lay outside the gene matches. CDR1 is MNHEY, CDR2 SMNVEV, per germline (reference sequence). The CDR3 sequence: CASSYRGLPYEQYF. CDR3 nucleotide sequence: TGTGCCAGCAGTTACAGGGGGCTTCCCTACGAGCAGTACTTC.

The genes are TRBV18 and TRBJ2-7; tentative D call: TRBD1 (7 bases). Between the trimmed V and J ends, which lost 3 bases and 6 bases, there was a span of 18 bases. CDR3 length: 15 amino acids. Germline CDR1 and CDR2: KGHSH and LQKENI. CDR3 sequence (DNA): TGTGCCAGCTCACCTAACGACAGGGAGGTAGGCGAGCAGTACTTC. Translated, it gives CASSPNDREVGEQYF.

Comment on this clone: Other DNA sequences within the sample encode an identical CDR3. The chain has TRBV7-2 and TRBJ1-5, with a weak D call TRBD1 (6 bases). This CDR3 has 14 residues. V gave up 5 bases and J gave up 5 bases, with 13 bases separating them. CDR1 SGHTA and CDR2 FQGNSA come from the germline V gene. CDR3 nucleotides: TGTGCCAGCAGCCCGCAGGGGCGGCATCAGCCCCAGCATTTT. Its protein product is CASSPQGRHQPQHF.

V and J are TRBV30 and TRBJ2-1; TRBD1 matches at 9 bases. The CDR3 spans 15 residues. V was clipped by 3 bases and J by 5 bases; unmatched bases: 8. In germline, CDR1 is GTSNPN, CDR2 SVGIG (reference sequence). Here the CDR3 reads CAWRYRGQVDNEQFF. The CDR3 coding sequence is TGTGCCTGGAGATACAGGGGGCAGGTGGACAATGAGCAGTTCTTC.

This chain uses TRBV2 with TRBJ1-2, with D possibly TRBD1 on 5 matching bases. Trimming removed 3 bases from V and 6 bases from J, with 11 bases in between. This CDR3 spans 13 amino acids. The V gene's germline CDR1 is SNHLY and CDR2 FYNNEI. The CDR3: CASSEGDWNGYTF. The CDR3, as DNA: TGTGCCAGCAGTGAGGGGGACTGGAATGGCTACACCTTC.

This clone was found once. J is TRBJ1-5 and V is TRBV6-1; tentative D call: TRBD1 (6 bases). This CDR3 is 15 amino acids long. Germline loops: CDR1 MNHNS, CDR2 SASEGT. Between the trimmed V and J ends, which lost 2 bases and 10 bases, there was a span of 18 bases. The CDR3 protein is CASSEQGHGQLPQHF. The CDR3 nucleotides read TGTGCCAGCAGTGAACAGGGGCATGGGCAGCTTCCCCAGCATTTT.

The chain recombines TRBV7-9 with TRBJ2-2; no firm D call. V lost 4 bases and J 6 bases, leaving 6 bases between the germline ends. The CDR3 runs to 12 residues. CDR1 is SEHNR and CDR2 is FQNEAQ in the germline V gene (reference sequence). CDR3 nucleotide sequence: TGTGCCAGCAGCTCAGTCGCCGGGGAGCTGTTTTTT. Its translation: CASSSVAGELFF.

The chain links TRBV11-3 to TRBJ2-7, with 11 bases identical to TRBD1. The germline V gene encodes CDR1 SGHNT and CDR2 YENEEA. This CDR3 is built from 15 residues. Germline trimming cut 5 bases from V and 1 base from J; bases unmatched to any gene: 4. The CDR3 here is CASSIGTGGSYEQYF. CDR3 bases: TGTGCCAGCAGCATCGGGACAGGGGGGTCCTACGAGCAGTACTTC.

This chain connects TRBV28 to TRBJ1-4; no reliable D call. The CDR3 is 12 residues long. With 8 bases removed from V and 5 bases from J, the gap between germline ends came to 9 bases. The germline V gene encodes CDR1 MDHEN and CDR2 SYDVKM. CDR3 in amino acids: CASGSTNEKLFF. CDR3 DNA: TGTGCCAGCGGGAGTACGAATGAAAAACTGTTTTTT.

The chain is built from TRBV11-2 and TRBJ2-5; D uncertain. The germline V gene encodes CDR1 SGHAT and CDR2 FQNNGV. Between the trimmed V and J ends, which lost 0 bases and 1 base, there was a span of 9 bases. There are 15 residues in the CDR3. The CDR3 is CASSLDPGPQETQYF. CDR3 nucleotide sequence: TGTGCCAGCAGCTTAGACCCTGGGCCCCAAGAGACCCAGTACTTC.

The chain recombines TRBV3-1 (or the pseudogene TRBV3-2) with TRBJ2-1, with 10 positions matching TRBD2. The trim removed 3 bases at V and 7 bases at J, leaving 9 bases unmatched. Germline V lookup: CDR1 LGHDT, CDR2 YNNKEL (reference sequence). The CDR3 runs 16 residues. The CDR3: CASSQDGLAEGNEQFF. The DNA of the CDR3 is TGTGCCAGCAGCCAGGATGGACTAGCGGAAGGTAATGAGCAGTTCTTC.

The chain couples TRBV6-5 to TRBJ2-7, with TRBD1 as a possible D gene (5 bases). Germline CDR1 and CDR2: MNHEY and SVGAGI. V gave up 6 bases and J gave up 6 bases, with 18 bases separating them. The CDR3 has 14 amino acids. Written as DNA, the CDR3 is TGTGCCAGCAGCTACGGTGCCAGGGATTCCGAGCAGTACTTC. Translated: CASSYGARDSEQYF.

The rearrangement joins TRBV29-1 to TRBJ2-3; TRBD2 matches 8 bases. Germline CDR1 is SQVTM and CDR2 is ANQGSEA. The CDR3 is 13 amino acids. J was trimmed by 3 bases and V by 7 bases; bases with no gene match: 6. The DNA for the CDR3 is TGCAGCGCGGGGGGGGCCTGGACAGATACGCAGTATTTT. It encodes CSAGGAWTDTQYF.

The CDR3 loop is CASSLPRQGVLGYTF. CDR3 nucleotides: TGTGCCAGCAGCTTACCCCGACAGGGGGTTCTTGGCTACACCTTC. The gene calls are TRBV7-3 and TRBJ1-2, with 9 bases identical to TRBD1. There are 15 residues in the CDR3. Germline V gives CDR1 SGHTA, CDR2 FQGTGA. Unmatched junction bases numbered 8, after V lost 2 bases and J lost 7 bases.

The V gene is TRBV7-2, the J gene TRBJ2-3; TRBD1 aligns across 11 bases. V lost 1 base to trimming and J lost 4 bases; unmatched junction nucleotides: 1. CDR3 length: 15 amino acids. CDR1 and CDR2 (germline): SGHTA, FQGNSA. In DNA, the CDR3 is TGTGCCAGCAGCTTAGGGGACAGGGGGTCAGATACGCAGTATTTT. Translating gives CASSLGDRGSDTQYF.

DNA for the CDR3: TGTGCCAGCAGTGATGTAAGGGCGGGAGGAAAAAACATTCAGTACTTC. It codes for CASSDVRAGGKNIQYF. The V call is TRBV25-1, the J call TRBJ2-4, with 8 bases matching TRBD2. The CDR3 spans 16 residues. V shed 3 bases, J shed 4 bases, and the junction held 8 bases outside the gene matches. Looked up from germline, CDR1 is MGHDK and CDR2 is SYGVNS.

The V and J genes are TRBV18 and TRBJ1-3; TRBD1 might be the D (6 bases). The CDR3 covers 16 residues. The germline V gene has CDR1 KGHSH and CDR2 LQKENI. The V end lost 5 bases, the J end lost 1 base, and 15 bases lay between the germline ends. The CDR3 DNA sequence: TGTGCCAGCTCATCAAGGGATACAGGGTCTGGAAACACCATATATTTT. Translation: CASSSRDTGSGNTIYF.

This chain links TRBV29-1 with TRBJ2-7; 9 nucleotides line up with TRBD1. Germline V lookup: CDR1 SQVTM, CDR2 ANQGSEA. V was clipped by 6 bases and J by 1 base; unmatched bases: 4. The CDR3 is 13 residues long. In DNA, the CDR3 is TGCAGCGTGGGACAGGGTTTGTCCTACGAGCAGTACTTC. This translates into CSVGQGLSYEQYF.

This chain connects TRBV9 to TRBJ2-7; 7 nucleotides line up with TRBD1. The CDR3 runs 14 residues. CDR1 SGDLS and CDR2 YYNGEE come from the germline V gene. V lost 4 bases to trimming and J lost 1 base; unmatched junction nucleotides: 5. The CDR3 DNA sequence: TGTGCCAGCAGCCCATCGGGACAGTCCTACGAGCAGTACTTC. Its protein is CASSPSGQSYEQYF.

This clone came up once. Here the CDR3 reads CAPRSTEETQYF. CDR3 DNA: TGTGCCCCCCGTTCAACAGAAGAGACCCAGTACTTC. The V and J genes are TRBV21-1 and TRBJ2-5; the tabulated D call, TRBD1, remains unverified against the DNA. TRBV21-1 represents a pseudogene. CDR3 length: 12 amino acids.

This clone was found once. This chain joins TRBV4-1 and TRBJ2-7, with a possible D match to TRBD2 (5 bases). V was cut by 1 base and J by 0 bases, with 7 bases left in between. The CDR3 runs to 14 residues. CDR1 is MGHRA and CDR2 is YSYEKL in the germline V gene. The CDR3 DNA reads TGCGCCAGCAGCCAAGTAGGGAGCTCCTACGAGCAGTACTTC. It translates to CASSQVGSSYEQYF.

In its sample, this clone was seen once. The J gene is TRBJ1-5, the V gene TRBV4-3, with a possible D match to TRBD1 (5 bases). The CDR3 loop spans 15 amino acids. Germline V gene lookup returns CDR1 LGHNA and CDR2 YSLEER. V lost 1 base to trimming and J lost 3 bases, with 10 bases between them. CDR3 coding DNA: TGCGCCAGCAGCCAAGCGGGGGACGCCAATCAGCCCCAGCATTTT. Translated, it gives CASSQAGDANQPQHF.

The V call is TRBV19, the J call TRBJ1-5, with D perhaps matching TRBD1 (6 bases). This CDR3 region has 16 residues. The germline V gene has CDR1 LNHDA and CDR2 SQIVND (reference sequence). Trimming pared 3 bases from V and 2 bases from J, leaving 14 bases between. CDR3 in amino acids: CASSIMDSSGNQPQHF. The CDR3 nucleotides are TGTGCCAGTAGTATCATGGACAGCTCAGGCAATCAGCCCCAGCATTTT. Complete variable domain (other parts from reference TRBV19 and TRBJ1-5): DGGITQSPKYLFRKEGQNVTLSCEQNLNHDAMYWYRQDPGQGLRLIYYSQIVNDFQKGDIAEGYSVSREKKESFPLTVTSAQKNPTAFYLCASSIMDSSGNQPQHFGDGTRLSIL.

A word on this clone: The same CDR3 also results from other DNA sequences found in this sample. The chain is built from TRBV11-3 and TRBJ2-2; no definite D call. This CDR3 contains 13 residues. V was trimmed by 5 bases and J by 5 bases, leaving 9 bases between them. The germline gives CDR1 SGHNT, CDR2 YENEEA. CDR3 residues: CASSPRGTGELFF. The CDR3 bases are TGTGCCAGCAGCCCAAGAGGTACCGGGGAGCTGTTTTTT.

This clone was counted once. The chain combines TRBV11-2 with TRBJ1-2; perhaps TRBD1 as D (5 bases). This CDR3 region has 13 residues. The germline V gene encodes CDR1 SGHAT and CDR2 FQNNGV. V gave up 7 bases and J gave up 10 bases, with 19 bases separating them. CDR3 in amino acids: CASMGGPGYDYTF. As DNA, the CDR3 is TGTGCCAGCATGGGTGGGCCAGGGTACGACTACACCTTC. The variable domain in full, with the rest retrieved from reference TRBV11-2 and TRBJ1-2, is EAGVAQSPRYKIIEKRQSVAFWCNPISGHATLYWYQQILGQGPKLLIQFQNNGVVDDSQLPKDRFSAERLKGVDSTLKIQPAKLEDSAVYLCASMGGPGYDYTFGSGTRLTVV.

CDR3 loop: CASSFFGGLAGEVDTQYF. CDR3 nucleotide sequence: TGCGCCAGCAGCTTCTTCGGGGGACTAGCGGGAGAAGTGGATACGCAGTATTTT. The J gene is TRBJ2-3, the V gene TRBV5-1, with TRBD2 identical over 14 bases. This CDR3 comprises 18 residues. V shed 2 bases, J shed 6 bases, and the junction held 11 bases outside the gene matches. Germline V gives CDR1 SGHRS, CDR2 YFSETQ.